This T cell receptor (beta chain) comes out of a study of T cells in Graves' hyperthyroidism and ophthalmopathy. TCR beta CDR3 region amplification was performed from RNA transcripts. First-round RT-PCR of the TCR CDR3 relied on the HTBI primer set. MiXCR was run by TCRdb on the multiplex PCR reads, yielding one entry per CDR3 protein. Of around 660,000 distinct CDR3 sequences detected, 40% to 55% appear once; the ten largest clones hold about 7.7%. This clonotype was observed a handful of times. Its target is not known. Compared with germline, one end of the junction differs, possibly owing to a read error. CDR1 is SGHKS and CDR2 is YYEKEE in the germline V gene (reference sequence). The CDR3 length is 16 residues. Exclusions: uncontrolled infection, other autoimmune disease, pregnancy, lactation. Diagnoses were made from clinical symptoms, serum measures (thyroxine and TRAb), thyroid ultrasound and orbital computed tomography.

Study-wide findings and caveats: Ophthalmopathy stood apart from stable hyperthyroidism in a 13 V-J model.

The sequence was collected from an adult man with Graves' disease, either hyperthyroidism or ophthalmopathy (not recorded which). V and J are TRBV5-5 and TRBJ1-2; D uncertain. Sequenced material: peripheral blood or thyroid tissue (not recorded which). CDR3 protein: CASSQEGQEANYGYTF. The CDR3 bases are TGCGCCAGCAGCCAAGAAGGGCAGGAAGCTAACTATGGCTACACCTTC.